The rows below give T cell receptor beta chains drawn from one sample of a study of shared clonotypes between healthy human individuals. Measured with immunoSEQ multiplex PCR; TCRdb has only the in-frame clones, and not every one. The sample carries about a million clones, approximately 80% recorded once. The sequencing sample was made of memory CD4+ T cells from PBMCs. The receptor set was obtained from a man younger than 35 in good health. Some clones in this sample may be carry-over from other donors' samples. Both conserved end residues are part of each CDR3. D genes are given only for firm matches. Clone size is shown for a subset of rows, as once, few, many or a class of expanded clone.

TRBD2	many	TRBV7-8	TRBJ2-1	TGTGCCAGCAGCCCGCGAGGGAGGGATGAGCAGTTCTTC	CASSPRGRDEQFF
.	once	TRBV10-2	TRBJ2-7	TGCGCCAGCAGTAAAGGGTTGCAGGGGCCCTACGAGCAGTACTTC	CASSKGLQGPYEQYF
.	.	TRBV6-1	TRBJ1-5	TGTGCCAGCAGCTCTGGGGGGGGTAACAATCAGCCCCAGCATTTT	CASSSGGGNNQPQHF
TRBD2	.	TRBV29-1	TRBJ2-3	TGCAGCGTTGAGTCTAGCGGGAGTGCAGATACGCAGTATTTT	CSVESSGSADTQYF
TRBD2	.	TRBV7-8	TRBJ2-7	TGTGCCAGCAGCCAGGGACTAGCGGGAGGGGAGCAGTACTTC	CASSQGLAGGEQYF
TRBD1	.	TRBV5-1	TRBJ2-3	TGCGCCAGCAGGTTGACCGGGACAGGGGGGACAGATACGCAGTATTTT	CASRLTGTGGTDTQYF
TRBD1	once	TRBV28	TRBJ1-1	TGTGCCAGCAGTACCCCCGGGACAGGTGACACTGAAGCTTTCTTT	CASSTPGTGDTEAFF
.	.	TRBV9	TRBJ1-4	TGTGCCAGCAGCGTAGGGACGGTCCTTGCAACTAATGAAAAACTGTTTTTT	CASSVGTVLATNEKLFF
TRBD1	.	TRBV4-1	TRBJ2-7	TGCGCCAGCAGCCCACAGGGGTCCGGGTACGAGCAGTACTTC	CASSPQGSGYEQYF
TRBD2	.	TRBV4-2	TRBJ2-3	TGTGCCAGCAGCCAAGATAGCGGGAGTTTTAGAGATACGCAGTATTTT	CASSQDSGSFRDTQYF
TRBD2	.	TRBV5-1	TRBJ2-3	TGCGCCAGCAGCTTGGGCGCGGCGGGAGGGCAGAGAGATACGCAGTATTTT	CASSLGAAGGQRDTQYF
.	.	TRBV18	TRBJ2-4	TGTGCCAGCTCACCGGGGCAGGCGGCATCCAACATTCAGTACTTC	CASSPGQAASNIQYF
.	.	TRBV1	TRBJ2-7	TGCACCAGCAGCCAACTAACTAGCGGGAGGGCCCCTCTCGTCAACGAGCAGTGCTTC	CTSSQLTSGRAPLVNEQCF
.	.	TRBV30	TRBJ1-1	TGTGCCTGGAGTGTATTCAGGGACACTGAAGCTTTCTTT	CAWSVFRDTEAFF
TRBD2	once	TRBV27	TRBJ2-1	TGTGCCAGCAGCTCCCTCCGAGCGGGGTCCTACAATGAGCAGTTCTTC	CASSSLRAGSYNEQFF
.	.	TRBV2	TRBJ2-6	TGTGCTCTTGGGGCCCTCCCGTCTGGGGCCAACGTCCTGACTTTC	CALGALPSGANVLTF
.	once	TRBV29-1	TRBJ2-7	TGCAGCGTAGGGTACTACGAGCAGTACTTC	CSVGYYEQYF
.	.	TRBV27	TRBJ1-5	TGTGCCAGCAGAGGGGGGCCGGGGAATCAGCCCCAGCATTTT	CASRGGPGNQPQHF
.	few	TRBV19	TRBJ1-1	TGTGCCAGTAGTCTCAGTTGGGGGAACACTGAAGCTTTCTTT	CASSLSWGNTEAFF
.	few	TRBV18	TRBJ1-3	TGTGCCAGCTCACCACTAGACAGCAGAAACACCATATATTTT	CASSPLDSRNTIYF
.	.	TRBV20-1	TRBJ2-1	TGCAGTGCTAGCGACTATGAGCAGTTCTTC	CSASDYEQFF
.	.	TRBV5-1	TRBJ1-2	TGCGCCAGCAGCGCCTCGGTTCGGTATGGCTACACCTTC	CASSASVRYGYTF
.	many	TRBV28	TRBJ1-5	TGTGCCAGCAGTCCAGGAGGTAGGGACAGCAATCAGCCCCAGCATTTT	CASSPGGRDSNQPQHF
.	once	TRBV19	TRBJ2-3	TGTGCCAGTATCCAGGGGAGCCTAAGCACAGATACGCAGTATTTT	CASIQGSLSTDTQYF
.	.	TRBV9	TRBJ1-3	TGTGCCAGCAGCGTAGAATGGGACGGAAACACCATATATTTT	CASSVEWDGNTIYF
.	.	TRBV6-4	TRBJ2-2	TGTGCCAGCAGTGACTCCGGCGTGACCGGTGAGCTGTTTTTT	CASSDSGVTGELFF
.	.	TRBV7-9	TRBJ1-4	TGTGCCAGCAGTCTGGGAAGAGAAAAACTGTTTTTT	CASSLGREKLFF
.	few	TRBV6-1	TRBJ1-4	TGTGCCAGCAGTGGTTTTAGGGGGTTGGGTCAGGAAAAACTGTTTTTT	CASSGFRGLGQEKLFF
.	once	TRBV5-1	TRBJ2-7	TGCGCCAGCAGCCCCGGGCTCGCCTACGAGCAGTACTTC	CASSPGLAYEQYF
.	.	TRBV6-1	TRBJ2-5	TGTGCCAGCAGTGAAGCGGGTAGCTTGACCCAGTACTTC	CASSEAGSLTQYF
TRBD1	.	TRBV7-3	TRBJ1-2	TGTGCCAGCAGCTTAAGTGGGGGACAGGCTAACTATGGCTACACCTTC	CASSLSGGQANYGYTF
.	many	TRBV9	TRBJ2-2	TGTGCCAGCAGCGTACGTCGGCAGGACCCCGGGGAGCTGTTTTTT	CASSVRRQDPGELFF
.	once	TRBV18	TRBJ2-4	TGTGCCAGCTCACCAACAGGGATGGGGGGGAACATTCAGTACTTC	CASSPTGMGGNIQYF
.	.	TRBV6-1	TRBJ2-7	TGTGCCAGCAGTGAAGCGCAGGACAGCTCCTACGAGCAGTACTTC	CASSEAQDSSYEQYF
.	.	TRBV10-3	TRBJ1-2	TGTGCCATCAGTGAGTCGCAGGCCGGGGGATATGGCTACACCTTC	CAISESQAGGYGYTF
.	few	TRBV14	TRBJ2-7	TGTGCCAGCAGCCAAGATTGGGCCCGAAACTACGAGCAGTACTTC	CASSQDWARNYEQYF
TRBD1	.	TRBV25-1	TRBJ1-3	TGTGCCAGCAGTAAGTCGGGACAGGGTGGCTACAGCGGAAACACCATATATTTT	CASSKSGQGGYSGNTIYF
.	.	TRBV30	TRBJ1-4	TGTGCCTGGAGTGTACGGTTGGGGGCGGGTGAAAAACTGTTTTTT	CAWSVRLGAGEKLFF
.	.	TRBV19	TRBJ2-7	TGTGCCAGTAGTATGGGCAACTCCTACGAGCAGTACTTC	CASSMGNSYEQYF
TRBD2	.	TRBV4-1	TRBJ2-1	TGCGCCAGCAGCCGCGAGACTAGCGGGACTGAGCAGTTCTTC	CASSRETSGTEQFF
.	once	TRBV6-5	TRBJ2-7	TGTGCCAGCAGCGACAGGTTCGCCTACGAGCAGTACTTC	CASSDRFAYEQYF
TRBD1	.	TRBV6-4	TRBJ1-2	TGTGCCAGCAGTCAAGAGAGGGGGCTGAGCTATGGCTACACCTTC	CASSQERGLSYGYTF
.	.	TRBV28	TRBJ1-1	TGTGCCAGCATCTTTACGATGGGGGGGACTGAAGCTTTCTTT	CASIFTMGGTEAFF
.	.	TRBV9	TRBJ2-1	TGTGCCAGCAGCGTGGCCCCCTCAGGTGGCAATGAGCAGTTCTTC	CASSVAPSGGNEQFF
.	.	TRBV5-1	TRBJ2-3	TGCGCCAGCAGCAAGGACCTCACAGATACGCAGTATTTT	CASSKDLTDTQYF
TRBD2	.	TRBV18	TRBJ2-2	TGTGCCAGCTCACCAGGAAGTAGCGGGAGGATGAGGCCCTGGACCGGGGAGCTGTTTTTT	CASSPGSSGRMRPWTGELFF